The clone carrying this T cell receptor beta chain was recorded a few times. Its target is not known. This CDR3 comprises 15 residues. Looked up from germline, CDR1 is MNHEY and CDR2 is SMNVEV (reference sequence). V was trimmed by 4 bases and J by 2 bases, leaving 9 bases between them. TCRdb re-derived calls from the 5' RACE reads in MiXCR, one entry per CDR3 protein. The table includes around 240,000 distinct CDR3 sequences, approximately 7% detected once. This record comes from a study of identical twins. The study, taken as a whole, reports: Part of the zero-insertion signal could reflect confounding by invariant MAIT and iNKT cells. Where out-of-frame alpha sequences were twin-shared, they showed excess low generation probability. Its conclusions, products of cross-sectional statistical analysis, did not come from following the same donors.

Healthy Caucasians provided all donations. This same sample was also taken into another study, of yellow fever vaccine responses in identical twins.

Sequences were obtained from memory (CD45RO+) T cells sorted from blood. The V and J genes are TRBV27 and TRBJ2-6; no clear D. The sequence was obtained from a young woman in good health. In DNA, the CDR3 is TGTGCCAGCAGTTCAGACATTGCTGGGGCCAACGTCCTGACTTTC. It encodes CASSSDIAGANVLTF.